The 19 T cell receptor beta chains below come from one sample, sequenced in a study of blood T cell repertoires in COVID-19. Assay used: immunoSEQ multiplex PCR; TCRdb lists only in-frame clones, some missing. The repertoire includes approximately 350,000 clones, around nine tenths of them detected once, and around 6.6% sits in the top ten. Specimen: peripheral blood. These TCRs come from a woman between 65 and 79 years old with COVID-19, enrolled during active disease.

The chain couples TRBV10-2 to TRBJ2-7; 16 positions match TRBD2. The CDR3 covers 17 residues. The ends lost 7 bases at V and 5 bases at J; junction bases unmatched: 11. Germline-derived CDR1 and CDR2 are WSHSY and SAAADI. The CDR3 reads CASTPAGLAGGLNEQYF. CDR3 nucleotide sequence: TGCGCCAGCACCCCGGCGGGACTAGCGGGGGGGCTCAACGAGCAGTACTTC.

The chain carries TRBV19 and TRBJ1-5; the D gene is possibly TRBD1 (6 bases). The CDR3 is 14 amino acids. V dropped 5 bases and J dropped 6 bases, with 14 bases sitting between them. In germline, CDR1 is LNHDA, CDR2 SQIVND (reference sequence). This CDR3 is CASSLAVGAQPQHF. CDR3 nucleotide sequence: TGTGCCAGTAGTTTGGCGGTGGGGGCTCAGCCCCAGCATTTT.

This chain connects TRBV12-3 or TRBV12-4 to TRBJ2-7; no reliable D call. This CDR3 is 13 amino acids long. The V end was cut by 3 bases, the J end by 2 bases, with 8 bases between. As DNA, the CDR3 is TGTGCCAGCAGTTTCTCCGGTCCCTACGAGCAGTACTTC. Amino acid sequence: CASSFSGPYEQYF.

This chain connects TRBV10-2 to TRBJ2-7; tentatively, D is TRBD1 (5 bases). This CDR3 region has 15 residues. The V and J ends lost 6 bases and 5 bases respectively, with 20 bases between them. In germline, CDR1 is WSHSY, CDR2 SAAADI. CDR3 in DNA: TGCGCCAGCAGAGGGGTCCAGGGTAGGTTGCACGAGCAGTACTTC. Its protein is CASRGVQGRLHEQYF.

The rearrangement uses TRBV2 and TRBJ2-3; the D is unclear. The CDR3 runs 13 residues. Germline V CDR1 and CDR2: SNHLY, FYNNEI. Trimming removed 7 bases at V and 1 base at J, with 9 bases between. The CDR3 region has the DNA TGTGCCAGCATGCCGGAGCGCACAGATACGCAGTATTTT. It codes for CASMPERTDTQYF.

The chain employs TRBV5-1 and TRBJ2-1; tentative D call: TRBD2 (5 bases). Germline lookup yields CDR1 SGHRS and CDR2 YFSETQ. The CDR3 contains 16 residues. Trimming left V 1 base short and J 1 base short, with 12 bases between. Here the CDR3 reads CASSLFGVSSYNEQFF. The CDR3 nucleotides are TGCGCCAGCAGCTTGTTCGGGGTAAGTTCCTACAATGAGCAGTTCTTC.

V and J are TRBV5-4 and TRBJ2-7, with D possibly matching TRBD2 (5 bases). CDR1 and CDR2 (germline): SGHNT, YYREEE (reference sequence). Trimming removed 2 bases from V and 2 bases from J, with 14 bases in between. The CDR3 runs to 15 residues. The CDR3 reads CASSLGGLSPYEQYF. In DNA, the CDR3 is TGTGCCAGCAGCTTAGGCGGACTCTCCCCCTACGAGCAGTACTTC.

CDR3 in DNA: TGCGCCAGCAGCTTACGAGATCCAACTAATGAAAAACTGTTTTTT. Amino acid sequence: CASSLRDPTNEKLFF. This chain uses TRBV5-1 with TRBJ1-4; D not certain. Trimming pared 2 bases from V and 0 bases from J, leaving 8 bases between. The CDR3 is 15 residues long. The germline gives CDR1 SGHRS, CDR2 YFSETQ.

V usage is TRBV29-1 and J usage is TRBJ1-5, with D perhaps TRBD1 (5 bases). CDR1 and CDR2 (germline): SQVTM, ANQGSEA. The V and J ends lost 5 bases and 5 bases respectively, with 19 bases between them. CDR3 length: 15 amino acids. The chain's CDR3 is CSVRDDTLGDQPQHF. The CDR3 nucleotides read TGCAGCGTTAGAGATGACACCCTAGGGGATCAGCCCCAGCATTTT.

The sample holds one count of this clone. This rearrangement joins TRBV3-1 (or the pseudogene TRBV3-2) to TRBJ1-1, with 8 bases fitting TRBD1. V was clipped by 3 bases and J by 0 bases; unmatched bases: 3. Germline V gives CDR1 LGHDT, CDR2 YNNKEL (reference sequence). The CDR3 covers 15 residues. The CDR3 DNA reads as TGTGCCAGCAGCCACAGGGGGCGGATGAACACTGAAGCTTTCTTT. Amino acid sequence: CASSHRGRMNTEAFF.

This clone showed up just once. The chain carries TRBV23-1 and TRBJ1-5, with D tentatively TRBD1 (5 bases). TRBV23-1 is designated an ORF whose function remains uncertain. Deletions cut 0 bases from V and 4 bases from J, with 25 bases between. This CDR3 is 20 amino acids long. The CDR3 region is CASSQSLGMGGTSGNQPQHF. Here the CDR3 DNA reads TGCGCCAGCAGTCAATCGCTAGGGATGGGCGGGACTAGCGGTAATCAGCCCCAGCATTTT.

This clone was seen only a few times. The gene calls are TRBV10-3 and TRBJ1-4; D not resolved. This CDR3 region has 12 residues. Between the trimmed V and J ends, which lost 2 bases and 7 bases, there was a span of 5 bases. Germline CDR1 reads ENHRY; CDR2 reads SYGVKD. CDR3 nucleotides: TGTGCCATCAGTGAGGGTAGTGAAAAACTGTTTTTT. This translates into CAISEGSEKLFF.

The chain combines TRBV19 with TRBJ1-1, with a tentative D call TRBD1 (5 bases). CDR1 is LNHDA and CDR2 is SQIVND in the germline V gene (reference sequence). V gave up 9 bases and J gave up 10 bases, with 12 bases separating them. This CDR3 region has 10 residues. The CDR3 here is CASWGEGAFF. The CDR3 nucleotides read TGTGCCAGCTGGGGGGAGGGAGCTTTCTTT.

V gene TRBV5-1 combines with J gene TRBJ1-1; 8 positions match TRBD1. Germline CDR1 is SGHRS and CDR2 is YFSETQ. This CDR3 region has 15 residues. With V trimmed by 0 bases and J by 0 bases, 1 base remained unmatched. CDR3 sequence reads: CASSLDRGLNTEAFF. CDR3 sequence (DNA): TGCGCCAGCAGCTTGGACAGGGGGTTGAACACTGAAGCTTTCTTT.

The chain carries TRBV7-2 and TRBJ1-5; 8 bases line up with TRBD1. Germline CDR1 and CDR2: SGHTA and FQGNSA. The CDR3 is 15 amino acids. V was clipped by 0 bases and J by 7 bases; unmatched bases: 5. The CDR3 DNA follows: TGTGCCAGCAGCTTAGCCTTACAGGGGGGACAGCCCCAGCATTTT. This gives the protein CASSLALQGGQPQHF.

The V and J genes are TRBV10-3 and TRBJ1-4, with 8 bases matching TRBD1. CDR1 and CDR2 (germline): ENHRY, SYGVKD. Losses at the gene ends were 11 bases for V and 4 bases for J; bases not matched to a gene: 6. This CDR3 is built from 13 residues. DNA of the CDR3: TGTGCCGCAGGACAGGGCTTTAATGAAAAACTGTTTTTT. Its translation: CAAGQGFNEKLFF.

The chain combines TRBV18 with TRBJ2-3; 7 bases fit TRBD1. Germline-derived CDR1 and CDR2 are KGHSH and LQKENI. The CDR3 is 15 amino acids. Trimming at V came to 3 bases and at J to 0 bases, leaving 3 bases not matched to a gene. DNA for the CDR3: TGTGCCAGCTCACCCGGGACAGCTAGCACAGATACGCAGTATTTT. This gives the protein CASSPGTASTDTQYF.

The chain joins TRBV6-5 to TRBJ1-2; 7 bases are a match to TRBD1. Looked up from germline, CDR1 is MNHEY and CDR2 is SVGAGI. Trimming at V came to 2 bases and at J to 6 bases, leaving 3 bases not matched to a gene. This CDR3 contains 13 residues. The CDR3 DNA is TGTGCCAGCAGTTACCGCCAGGGGGATGGCTACACCTTC. Its translation: CASSYRQGDGYTF.

The rearrangement links TRBV30 to TRBJ2-7; 10 nucleotides agree with TRBD1. The CDR3 loop spans 14 amino acids. CDR1 is GTSNPN, CDR2 SVGIG, per germline (reference sequence). J was trimmed by 7 bases and V by 2 bases; bases with no gene match: 8. CDR3 coding DNA: TGTGCCTGGAGTCCGGGACAGGGGCAACGAGAGCAGTACTTC. This gives the protein CAWSPGQGQREQYF.